Shown below are 22 T cell receptor beta chains from a single sample sequenced in a study of blood T cell repertoires in COVID-19. TCRdb's copy holds only in-frame clones and misses some; the assay was immunoSEQ multiplex PCR. The profile shows 130,000 to 150,000 clones, approximately 83% of them singletons. Sequenced sample: peripheral blood. These receptors came from a woman aged 60-70 years with COVID-19, enrolled during active disease.

J is TRBJ2-1 and V is TRBV10-3; 8 nucleotides align to TRBD1. Germline assignment: CDR1 ENHRY and CDR2 SYGVKD. Trimming took 6 bases from V and 0 from J; bases not matched to a gene: 7. CDR3 size: 16 residues. The CDR3 DNA reads TGTGCCATCAGCCGGGACAGGCCGAGCTCCTACAATGAGCAGTTCTTC. Its translation is CAISRDRPSSYNEQFF.

The V gene is TRBV2, the J gene TRBJ1-1; D might be TRBD1 (5 bases). This CDR3 comprises 10 residues. The ends were cut back, 11 bases at V and 5 bases at J, with 9 bases in the middle. Germline values: CDR1 SNHLY, CDR2 FYNNEI. CDR3 sequence: CAAGGTEAFF. CDR3 DNA sequence: TGTGCCGCCGGGGGGACTGAAGCTTTCTTT.

The chain has TRBV27 and TRBJ1-3, with 7 positions matching TRBD1. V dropped 5 bases and J dropped 3; count of bases not matched to a gene: 7. Germline values: CDR1 MNHEY, CDR2 SMNVEV (reference sequence). CDR3 length: 15 amino acids. DNA of the CDR3: TGTGCCAGCAGTGCGACAGGGCTCCTTGGAAACACCATATATTTT. Residues: CASSATGLLGNTIYF.

The chain combines TRBV10-3 with TRBJ2-7; TRBD2 matches at 8 bases. From germline, CDR1 is ENHRY and CDR2 SYGVKD. V shed 11 bases, J shed 5 bases, and the junction held 11 bases outside the gene matches. The CDR3 covers 13 residues. The CDR3 spells CASRAGGSDEQYF. CDR3 nucleotides: TGTGCCTCCCGGGCGGGGGGCAGCGACGAGCAGTACTTC.

CDR3 sequence reads: CASRPRWLSTDTQYF. CDR3 DNA: TGTGCCAGCAGGCCACGATGGCTTAGCACAGATACGCAGTATTTT. The chain uses TRBV7-9 and TRBJ2-3; D gene uncertain. Germline CDR1 SEHNR, CDR2 FQNEAQ (reference sequence). V lost 6 bases and J 0 bases, leaving 13 bases between the germline ends. The CDR3 runs 15 residues.

There are a few counts of this clone. The chain uses TRBV5-5 and TRBJ2-5, with D possibly matching TRBD1 (7 bases). There are 17 residues in the CDR3. The germline V gene encodes CDR1 SGHKS and CDR2 YYEKEE (reference sequence). The germline V and J ends were trimmed by 3 bases and 3 bases, with 21 bases remaining between them. The CDR3 is CASSSQALQGRKETQYF. The DNA of the CDR3 is TGTGCCAGCAGCTCACAGGCCCTACAGGGGAGGAAAGAGACCCAGTACTTC. The full variable domain, in which reference TRBV5-5 and TRBJ2-5 provide the parts outside the CDR3, is DAGVTQSPTHLIKTRGQQVTLRCSPISGHKSVSWYQQVLGQGPQFIFQYYEKEERGRGNFPDRFSARQFPNYSSELNVNALLLGDSALYLCASSSQALQGRKETQYFGPGTRLLVL.

The gene calls are TRBV11-2 and TRBJ2-5; no reliable D call. CDR1 is SGHAT, CDR2 FQNNGV, per germline. The CDR3 sequence is 12 residues long. The germline V and J ends were trimmed by 4 bases and 5 bases, with 8 bases remaining between them. This CDR3 is CASSSSSETQYF. CDR3 DNA sequence: TGTGCCAGCAGCTCCAGTTCGGAGACCCAGTACTTC. The entire variable domain, with the rest obtained from reference TRBV11-2 and TRBJ2-5, is as follows: EAGVAQSPRYKIIEKRQSVAFWCNPISGHATLYWYQQILGQGPKLLIQFQNNGVVDDSQLPKDRFSAERLKGVDSTLKIQPAKLEDSAVYLCASSSSSETQYFGPGTRLLVL.

The rearrangement joins TRBV29-1 to TRBJ2-7; 7 bases agree with TRBD1. From germline, CDR1 is SQVTM and CDR2 ANQGSEA. The CDR3 is 13 residues long. The J segment lost 6 bases and the V segment lost 5 bases, leaving 10 bases of the junction unmatched. The chain's CDR3 is CSVSDDRVSEQYF. CDR3 bases: TGCAGCGTTTCGGACGACAGGGTCTCCGAGCAGTACTTC.

CDR3: CASSPPGGGRDEQYF. CDR3 in DNA: TGTGCCAGCAGCCCCCCCGGGGGGGGTAGGGACGAGCAGTACTTC. The chain has TRBV11-3 and TRBJ2-7; 8 bases are a match to TRBD2. The junction had 11 bases not matched to a gene; V was cut back by 5 bases and J by 5 bases. Per germline, CDR1 SGHNT and CDR2 YENEEA. The CDR3 has 15 residues.

J is TRBJ2-7 and V is TRBV11-2, with D maybe TRBD1 (5 bases). Germline loops: CDR1 SGHAT, CDR2 FQNNGV. CDR3 length equals 15 residues. Trimming took off 1 base at V and 6 bases at J, with 16 bases between the two ends. The CDR3 DNA reads as TGTGCCAGCAGCTTAGGGGCAGGGCTTATGGGCGAGCAGTACTTC. It codes for CASSLGAGLMGEQYF.

The chain links TRBV30 to TRBJ2-3, with D unresolved. CDR1 and CDR2 (germline): GTSNPN, SVGIG (reference sequence). This CDR3 is 11 amino acids long. V gave up 5 bases and J gave up 3 bases, with 6 bases separating them. CDR3 amino acids: CAWDSTDTQYF. CDR3 sequence (DNA): TGTGCCTGGGACTCTACAGATACGCAGTATTTT.

The chain carries TRBV18 and TRBJ2-5, with 11 bases aligning to TRBD1. The trim removed 6 bases at V and 2 bases at J, leaving 5 bases unmatched. The CDR3 is 15 residues long. The germline CDR1 and CDR2 sequences are KGHSH and LQKENI. For the CDR3, the DNA is TGTGCCAGCTCCCCCGGGACAGGGGGACAAGAGACCCAGTACTTC. Protein: CASSPGTGGQETQYF.

The gene calls are TRBV28 and TRBJ2-2, with 10 bases lining up with TRBD1. This CDR3 region has 17 residues. The V segment lost 2 bases and the J segment 6 bases; nucleotides outside the gene matches: 9. The germline CDR1 and CDR2 sequences are MDHEN and SYDVKM. This CDR3 reads CASSLRDRGFVSGELFF. The CDR3 DNA reads TGTGCCAGCAGTTTACGGGACAGGGGTTTTGTATCCGGGGAGCTGTTTTTT.

The rearrangement links TRBV28 to TRBJ1-1, with D perhaps TRBD1 (6 bases). V lost 7 bases and J 0 bases, leaving 18 bases between the germline ends. The CDR3 is 16 residues long. Germline V lookup: CDR1 MDHEN, CDR2 SYDVKM. The CDR3 reads CASTFTGTNMNTEAFF. As DNA, the CDR3 is TGTGCCAGCACCTTCACCGGGACAAACATGAACACTGAAGCTTTCTTT.

The V call is TRBV19, the J call TRBJ2-5, with 7 bases lining up with TRBD1. From germline, CDR1 is LNHDA and CDR2 SQIVND (reference sequence). Trimming cost V 4 bases and J 2 bases; bases outside gene matches: 13. There are 17 residues in the CDR3. CDR3 region: CASSTPLGRQGQETQYF. DNA for the CDR3: TGTGCCAGTAGTACCCCCCTGGGGCGACAGGGACAAGAGACCCAGTACTTC.

V and J are TRBV5-1 and TRBJ2-3; D remains ambiguous. V was shortened by 3 bases and J by 3 bases, with 11 bases between the two germline ends. The CDR3 loop spans 14 amino acids. The germline CDR1 and CDR2 sequences are SGHRS and YFSETQ. CDR3 amino acids: CASSSTDTTDTQYF. The CDR3 DNA is TGCGCCAGCAGCTCCACCGATACAACAGATACGCAGTATTTT.

The chain is built from TRBV19 and TRBJ1-1, with D possibly being TRBD1 (6 bases). Germline-derived CDR1 and CDR2 are LNHDA and SQIVND (reference sequence). The V end was cut by 7 bases, the J end by 1 base, with 13 bases between. The CDR3 extends over 14 amino acids. This CDR3 reads CASTPGTRNTEAFF. CDR3 DNA: TGTGCCAGTACCCCCGGGACAAGGAACACTGAAGCTTTCTTT.

The genes are TRBV7-9 and TRBJ1-2; 7 nucleotides align to TRBD1. V was pared by 5 bases and J by 8 bases, with 8 bases of the junction left unmatched. The germline CDR1 and CDR2 sequences are SEHNR and FQNEAQ (reference sequence). This CDR3 comprises 13 residues. The CDR3 bases are TGTGCCAGCAGCCCCGGGACAGCTCTGGGCTACACCTTC. Amino acids: CASSPGTALGYTF.

The chain joins TRBV6-4 to TRBJ1-2; perhaps TRBD1 as D (5 bases). Germline CDR1 and CDR2: MRHNA and SNTAGT. The CDR3 runs 14 residues. V dropped 6 bases and J dropped 5 bases, with 16 bases sitting between them. CDR3 coding DNA: TGTGCCAGCAGCCGGGGAGGGGCGGAATATGGCTACACCTTC. This gives the protein CASSRGGAEYGYTF.

The V call is TRBV6-5, the J call TRBJ1-2; D may be TRBD1 (5 bases). V lost 6 bases and J 2 bases, leaving 16 bases between the germline ends. CDR3 length: 15 residues. CDR1 MNHEY and CDR2 SVGAGI come from the germline V gene. The CDR3 DNA reads as TGTGCCAGCAGGGAGGGGCCCCTGGGGAACTATGGCTACACCTTC. As protein: CASREGPLGNYGYTF.

The V and J genes are TRBV11-2 and TRBJ2-5, with 9 positions matching TRBD2. V was pared by 7 bases and J by 2 bases, with 5 bases of the junction left unmatched. Germline loops: CDR1 SGHAT, CDR2 FQNNGV. The CDR3 contains 14 residues. The CDR3 protein is CASTLAGPQETQYF. CDR3 coding DNA: TGTGCCAGCACCCTAGCGGGACCTCAAGAGACCCAGTACTTC.

The genes are TRBV10-3 and TRBJ2-7; 7 bases align to TRBD2. Germline V lookup: CDR1 ENHRY, CDR2 SYGVKD. The CDR3 is 15 amino acids. V was clipped by 10 bases and J by 3 bases; unmatched bases: 15. The CDR3 bases are TGTGCCACGAGTCTCGCAAGGGACTACAACTACGAGCAGTACTTC. Translation gives CATSLARDYNYEQYF.